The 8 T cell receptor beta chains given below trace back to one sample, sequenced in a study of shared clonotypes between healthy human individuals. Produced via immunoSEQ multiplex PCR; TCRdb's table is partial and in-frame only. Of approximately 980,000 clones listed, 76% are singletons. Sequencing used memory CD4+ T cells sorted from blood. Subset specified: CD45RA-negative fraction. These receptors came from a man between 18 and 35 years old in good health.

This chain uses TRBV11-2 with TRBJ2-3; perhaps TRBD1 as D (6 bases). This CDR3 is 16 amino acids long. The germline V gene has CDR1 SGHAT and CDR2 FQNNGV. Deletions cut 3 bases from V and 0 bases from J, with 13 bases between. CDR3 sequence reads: CASSLRPRGSTDTQYF. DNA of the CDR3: TGTGCCAGCAGCTTGAGGCCCAGGGGAAGCACAGATACGCAGTATTTT.

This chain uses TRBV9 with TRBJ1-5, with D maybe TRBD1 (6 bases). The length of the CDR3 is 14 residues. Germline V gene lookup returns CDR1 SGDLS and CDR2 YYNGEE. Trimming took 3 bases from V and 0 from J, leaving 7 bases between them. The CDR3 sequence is CASSGTASNQPQHF. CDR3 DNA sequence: TGTGCCAGCAGCGGGACAGCTAGCAATCAGCCCCAGCATTTT.

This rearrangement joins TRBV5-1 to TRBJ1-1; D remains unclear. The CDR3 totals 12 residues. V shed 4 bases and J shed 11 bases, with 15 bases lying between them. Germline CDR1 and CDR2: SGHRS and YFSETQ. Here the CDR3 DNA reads TGCGCCAGCAGCCCGGATGGGGAAGGGGCTTTCTTT. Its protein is CASSPDGEGAFF.

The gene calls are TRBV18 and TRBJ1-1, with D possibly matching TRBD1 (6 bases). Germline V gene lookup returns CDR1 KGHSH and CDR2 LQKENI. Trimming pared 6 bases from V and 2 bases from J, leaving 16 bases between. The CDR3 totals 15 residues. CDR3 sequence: CASSTRQALNTEAFF. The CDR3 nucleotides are TGTGCCAGCTCCACCCGACAGGCGTTAAACACTGAAGCTTTCTTT. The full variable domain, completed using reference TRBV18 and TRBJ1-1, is NAGVMQNPRHLVRRRGQEARLRCSPMKGHSHVYWYRQLPEEGLKFMVYLQKENIIDESGMPKERFSAEFPKEGPSILRIQQVVRGDSAAYFCASSTRQALNTEAFFGQGTRLTVV.

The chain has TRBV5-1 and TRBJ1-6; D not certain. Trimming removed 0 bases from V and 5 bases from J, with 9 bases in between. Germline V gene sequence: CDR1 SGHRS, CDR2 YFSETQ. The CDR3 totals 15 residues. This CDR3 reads CASSLEPVHNSPLHF. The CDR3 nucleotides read TGCGCCAGCAGCTTGGAACCAGTTCATAATTCACCCCTCCACTTT.

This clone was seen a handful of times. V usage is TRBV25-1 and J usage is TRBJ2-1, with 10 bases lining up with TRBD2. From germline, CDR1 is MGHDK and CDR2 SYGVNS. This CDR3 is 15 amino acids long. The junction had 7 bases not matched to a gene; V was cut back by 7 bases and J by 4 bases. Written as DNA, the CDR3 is TGTGCCAGCAACCCTAGCGGGAGTGTTTACAATGAGCAGTTCTTC. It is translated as CASNPSGSVYNEQFF. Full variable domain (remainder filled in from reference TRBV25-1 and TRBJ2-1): EADIYQTPRYLVIGTGKKITLECSQTMGHDKMYWYQQDPGMELHLIHYSYGVNSTEKGDLSSESTVSRIRTEHFPLTLESARPSHTSQYLCASNPSGSVYNEQFFGPGTRLTVL.

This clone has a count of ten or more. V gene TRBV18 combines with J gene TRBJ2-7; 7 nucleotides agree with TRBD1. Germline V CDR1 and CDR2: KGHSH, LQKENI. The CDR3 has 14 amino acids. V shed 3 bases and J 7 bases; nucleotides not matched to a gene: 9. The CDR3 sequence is CASSPVTGLLEQYF. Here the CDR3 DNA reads TGTGCCAGCTCACCCGTGACAGGGTTATTAGAGCAGTACTTC.

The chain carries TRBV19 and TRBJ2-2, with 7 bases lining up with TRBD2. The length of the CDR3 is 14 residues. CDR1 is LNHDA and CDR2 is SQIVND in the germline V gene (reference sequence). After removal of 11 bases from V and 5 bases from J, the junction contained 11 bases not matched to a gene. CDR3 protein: CASRGEGGTGELFF. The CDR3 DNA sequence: TGTGCCTCCCGTGGGGAGGGCGGTACCGGGGAGCTGTTTTTT. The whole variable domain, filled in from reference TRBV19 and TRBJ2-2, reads DGGITQSPKYLFRKEGQNVTLSCEQNLNHDAMYWYRQDPGQGLRLIYYSQIVNDFQKGDIAEGYSVSREKKESFPLTVTSAQKNPTAFYLCASRGEGGTGELFFGEGSRLTVL.